This is a list of T cell receptor beta chains from one sample in a study of blood T cell repertoires in COVID-19. The method was immunoSEQ multiplex PCR; TCRdb's version includes in-frame clones alone and lacks a portion of them. This table holds roughly 160,000 clones, about 90% found once. The sequencing sample was made of PBMCs or T cells enriched from blood (not recorded which). The receptors originated from a woman aged 50 to 65 who had recovered from COVID-19. Both conserved end residues are trimmed from each CDR3. Clone size is given for some rows only: seen once, a few or many times, or a class if the clone is expanded.

cdr3_aa clone_size j_call v_call
SASPGSNQPQH NA TRBJ1-5 TRBV20-1
ATSRDMPGKLF NA TRBJ1-4 TRBV15
ASSLLAGGADTQY NA TRBJ2-3 TRBV27
ASSPLAGNTYEQY once TRBJ2-7 TRBV18
ARGEGYEQY NA TRBJ2-7 TRBV30
ASSLGQSGNEKLF NA TRBJ1-4 TRBV5-1
ASSFPRVFSGANVLT NA TRBJ2-6 TRBV7-9
ASSYSPGGSYNEQF NA TRBJ2-1 TRBV6-2/TRBV6-3
ASSPDRTYGYT NA TRBJ1-2 TRBV7-8
ASSRRNTIY NA TRBJ1-3 TRBV28
AWSVGAPGYEQY NA TRBJ2-7 TRBV30
ASSLDGDTQH NA TRBJ1-5 TRBV5-1
ASSLALATGLYEQY NA TRBJ2-7 TRBV7-8
ASLRQGYEQY NA TRBJ2-7 TRBV2
ASSTPSGRRY NA TRBJ2-7 TRBV28
ASSPDRVGHEQY NA TRBJ2-7 TRBV6-2/TRBV6-3
ATSDSGGPGETQY NA TRBJ2-5 TRBV24-1
ASSPVDRGLTEAF NA TRBJ1-1 TRBV19
ATSRDRGRNQPQH once TRBJ1-5 TRBV15
ASSGPGQGYSPLH NA TRBJ1-6 TRBV5-6
ASKTRGVDTQY NA TRBJ2-3 TRBV18
AISSRDGRADNEQF NA TRBJ2-1 TRBV10-3
AWSVRGDSNQPQH NA TRBJ1-5 TRBV30
ASTNSGAASTDTQY NA TRBJ2-3 TRBV11-2
ASSFVDRARGYT NA TRBJ1-2 TRBV28
ASSLIDREEQF NA TRBJ2-1 TRBV7-6
ASSPTHRDGYGYT NA TRBJ1-2 TRBV7-9
ASSYFPNQPQH NA TRBJ1-5 TRBV6-5
ATSDAGTGLDEQY NA TRBJ2-7 TRBV24-1
ASSRRVDPILNTEAF NA TRBJ1-1 TRBV5-6
ASHRRGGTGELF NA TRBJ2-2 TRBV5-4
ASTNRGGTEAF NA TRBJ1-1 TRBV25-1
ASSLVGTGNNEQF NA TRBJ2-1 TRBV5-1
ASRQGDGVSTEAF NA TRBJ1-1 TRBV19
ASSPLLAGDVNEQF once TRBJ2-1 TRBV4-2
ASSMRGPRSGANVLT once TRBJ2-6 TRBV19
AWSGQSVRQPQH NA TRBJ1-5 TRBV30
ASSSGTSLGTGELF NA TRBJ2-2 TRBV5-1
ASSFGQGDGYT NA TRBJ1-2 TRBV7-3
ASSQQGAGANVLT NA TRBJ2-6 TRBV7-6
ASRFSGETNSPLH NA TRBJ1-6 TRBV6-5
ASSRQFTGELF NA TRBJ2-2 TRBV7-6
ASSSYGGGPKGEQY once TRBJ2-7 TRBV7-2
ASSPAGYRGEQY NA TRBJ2-7 TRBV11-2
ASSLVASGPNEQF NA TRBJ2-1 TRBV11-3
ATKLAGLTEQY NA TRBJ2-7 TRBV6-5
ASPGHQAGEGGKLF NA TRBJ1-4 TRBV5-1
ASSPRGQGANQPQH NA TRBJ1-5 TRBV3-1/TRBV3-2
ASSLGGTSGSYEQY NA TRBJ2-7 TRBV11-2
ASRQTGTNTIY NA TRBJ1-3 TRBV12-3/TRBV12-4
ASSLVPDSIQY NA TRBJ2-4 TRBV5-5
ASSPGGPDTQY NA TRBJ2-3 TRBV18
ASSTDRGTEAF NA TRBJ1-1 TRBV7-2
ASSSRGPGYEQY NA TRBJ2-7 TRBV27
AISGGTSGSQETQY NA TRBJ2-5 TRBV10-3
ASARLSLYEQY NA TRBJ2-7 TRBV12-3/TRBV12-4